The 8 T cell receptor beta chains reported below all come from one sample, sequenced in a study of CD8+ T cells in alopecia areata. Extracted RNA was reverse transcribed into cDNA, the sequencing template. The repertoire was sequenced with immunoSEQ multiplex PCR; TCRdb's copy has only in-frame clones and lacks some. Among fewer than 150,000 clones, 30% to 40% were seen once, and the ten largest hold approximately 3%. The sequencing sample was made of CD4+ T cells sorted from blood. The source of these receptors is a human donor with alopecia areata.

CDR3 amino acids: CASSSTGHNSETQYF. DNA for the CDR3: TGTGCCAGCTCATCGACAGGGCATAACTCGGAGACCCAGTACTTC. This rearrangement joins TRBV18 to TRBJ2-5; 7 bases are shared with TRBD1. The CDR3 is made up of 15 amino acids. Trimming cost V 5 bases and J 5 bases; bases outside gene matches: 11. The germline V gene has CDR1 KGHSH and CDR2 LQKENI.

Only a few counts were recorded for this clone. This chain links TRBV2 with TRBJ2-1; unclear D gene. The CDR3 runs 15 residues. V lost 2 bases and J lost 2, with 10 bases in between. Germline V gene data show CDR1 as SNHLY and CDR2 as FYNNEI. CDR3 in DNA: TGTGCCAGCAGTGAATTTCTAGAACCCTACAATGAGCAGTTCTTC. Protein product: CASSEFLEPYNEQFF.

This clone showed up just a few times. V usage is TRBV6-6 and J usage is TRBJ2-7; the D call may be TRBD1 or TRBD2 (6 bases each). V shed 6 bases and J shed 2 bases, with 14 bases lying between them. Germline values: CDR1 MNHNY, CDR2 SVGAGI (reference sequence). The CDR3 loop spans 14 amino acids. CDR3 in amino acids: CASSGGDRPYEQYF. The CDR3 nucleotides are TGTGCCAGCAGCGGGGGCGATCGGCCCTACGAGCAGTACTTC.

This chain joins TRBV28 and TRBJ2-7; unclear D gene. Trimming took off 6 bases at V and 3 bases at J, with 6 bases between the two ends. Germline values: CDR1 MDHEN, CDR2 SYDVKM. The CDR3 consists of 11 residues. This CDR3 reads CASRPRYEQYF. DNA of the CDR3: TGTGCCAGCAGGCCCCGCTACGAGCAGTACTTC. The entire variable domain, with the rest obtained from reference TRBV28 and TRBJ2-7, is as follows: DVKVTQSSRYLVKRTGEKVFLECVQDMDHENMFWYRQDPGLGLRLIYFSYDVKMKEKGDIPEGYSVSREKKERFSLILESASTNQTSMYLCASRPRYEQYFGPGTRLTVT.

This clone was detected a few times. The chain couples TRBV14 to TRBJ2-7, with D hard to call. V lost 2 bases to trimming and J lost 2 bases, with 13 bases between them. Germline assignment: CDR1 SGHDN and CDR2 FVKESK. This CDR3 comprises 15 residues. The CDR3 sequence is CASSQNRAVTYEQYF. The DNA for the CDR3 is TGTGCCAGCAGCCAAAACCGGGCCGTAACCTACGAGCAGTACTTC.

The gene calls are TRBV29-1 and TRBJ1-2, with a tentative D call TRBD1 (6 bases). Germline CDR1 SQVTM, CDR2 ANQGSEA. V was trimmed by 4 bases and J by 4 bases, leaving 16 bases between them. CDR3 length: 14 residues. In DNA, the CDR3 is TGCAGCGTTGCCTCTGCGGGCAGGGGCTATGGCTACACCTTC. This encodes CSVASAGRGYGYTF.

V is TRBV29-1 and J is TRBJ2-1, with 8 bases identical to TRBD1. Germline values: CDR1 SQVTM, CDR2 ANQGSEA. V was clipped by 4 bases and J by 2 bases; unmatched bases: 4. This CDR3 is 14 amino acids long. CDR3 bases: TGCAGCGTTGGGACAGGGAACCCCTACAATGAGCAGTTCTTC. Its protein is CSVGTGNPYNEQFF.

The chain combines TRBV4-1 with TRBJ1-5; D gene ambiguous. The CDR3 is made up of 14 amino acids. V was cut by 0 bases and J by 5 bases, with 8 bases left in between. The V gene's germline CDR1 is MGHRA and CDR2 YSYEKL. As DNA, the CDR3 is TGCGCCAGCAGCCAAGATCAAGGGCATCAGCCCCAGCATTTT. It encodes CASSQDQGHQPQHF.